The 24 T cell receptor beta chains below were found in one sample sequenced in a study of T cell clonality in common variable immunodeficiency. Only in-frame clones appear in the TCRdb table, and some are missing; sequencing was by immunoSEQ multiplex PCR. The sample includes 40,000 to 50,000 clones, none of them occurring once. The sample comprised peripheral blood mononuclear cells. The origin of the receptors is a person aged 18 to 75 in good health.

Concerning this clone itself: The read is 3 residues too short to cover the CDR3 end, so that end is filled in from the germline J gene. This chain uses TRBV10-2 with TRBJ2-7; no firm D call. Germline CDR1 and CDR2: WSHSY and SAAADI. The CDR3 covers 13 residues. Deletions cut 3 bases from V and 2 bases from J, with 8 bases between. The CDR3 spells CASSDHLAYEQYF. The part of the CDR3 DNA that was read is TGCGCCAGCAGTGACCACTTAGCCTACGAG.

Concerning this clone: The read ends 3 residues before the CDR3 terminus; that terminus is restored from the germline J gene. The V and J genes are TRBV11-3 and TRBJ2-5, with unresolved D. V lost 4 bases and J 5 bases, leaving 17 bases between the germline ends. Germline-derived CDR1 and CDR2 are SGHNT and YENEEA. The CDR3 has 15 amino acids. Incomplete CDR3 DNA: TGTGCCAGCAGCTCATCCTCAGGTCGAACGGAGACC. Its translation is CASSSSSGRTET. Given in full, the CDR3 is CASSSSSGRTETQYF.

About this clone: The DNA ends 3 residues before the CDR3 does, and the rest of the CDR3 is filled in from the germline J gene. The gene calls are TRBV7-2 and TRBJ2-3, with TRBD1 matching 7 bases. This CDR3 contains 18 residues. The trim removed 0 bases at V and 1 base at J, leaving 10 bases unmatched. The V gene's germline CDR1 is SGHTA and CDR2 FQGNSA. The CDR3 DNA, read in part, is TGTGCCAGCAGCTTAGCAGCAGATTACAGGGGTGGCACAGATACG. Translation: CASSLAADYRGGTDT. The full-length CDR3 reads as CASSLAADYRGGTDTQYF.

This clone was recorded at least ten times. Read data end 3 residues before the CDR3 end; the end is taken from the germline J gene. The gene calls are TRBV5-1 and TRBJ2-5, with TRBD1 identical over 9 bases. This CDR3 has 17 amino acids. The V gene's germline CDR1 is SGHRS and CDR2 YFSETQ. With V trimmed by 4 bases and J by 2 bases, 12 bases remained unmatched. CDR3 DNA, as far as it was read: TGCGCCAGCAGCGCGCACACCCCGGGACAGGGACAAGAGACC. Its translation is CASSAHTPGQGQET. The whole CDR3 region reads CASSAHTPGQGQETQYF.

This clone occurred many times. The CDR3 goes on 3 residues after the read ends, and that part is filled in from the germline J gene. This chain uses TRBV6-2 or TRBV6-3 with TRBJ1-2, with a possible D match to TRBD1 (5 bases). CDR3 length: 12 amino acids. The germline V gene encodes CDR1 MNHEY and CDR2 SVGEGT. Incomplete CDR3 DNA: TGTGCCAGCAGTTTTCGGACACCGTCT. This gives the protein CASSFRTPS. The entire CDR3 sequence reads CASSFRTPSYTF.

This clone appeared many times. Read coverage stops 3 residues before the CDR3 terminus; the germline J gene supplies the remainder. The genes are TRBV2 and TRBJ2-1; 14 positions match TRBD2. CDR1 SNHLY and CDR2 FYNNEI come from the germline V gene. V gave up 8 bases and J gave up 4 bases; unmatched junction bases: 13. This CDR3 spans 18 amino acids. The part of the CDR3 DNA that was read is TGTGCCAGCGACGTCGGACTAGCGGGGGGTCGTTCATACAATGAG. It specifies CASDVGLAGGRSYNE. From start to end, the CDR3 is CASDVGLAGGRSYNEQFF.

Many counts were recorded for this clone. The missing CDR3 end, 3 residues past where the read stops, is filled in from the germline J gene. V gene TRBV30 combines with J gene TRBJ2-3; TRBD2 matches at 8 bases. The CDR3 loop spans 13 amino acids. With V trimmed by 4 bases and J by 5 bases, 5 bases remained unmatched. Germline CDR1 reads GTSNPN; CDR2 reads SVGIG (reference sequence). CDR3 DNA (partial): TGTGCCTGGAATGCGGGAGGCCTAGATACG. Translating it yields CAWNAGGLDT. In full, the CDR3 reads CAWNAGGLDTQYF.

This clone came up many times. CDR3 bases read: TGCAGTGCCAGACAGGGGGCGAGGATGAACACTGAA. It translates to CSARQGARMNTE. The entire CDR3 protein reads CSARQGARMNTEAFF. J is TRBJ1-1 and V is TRBV20-1; 10 nucleotides match TRBD1. The CDR3 extends 3 residues past the end of the read, so its final part is completed from the germline J gene. V dropped 6 bases and J dropped 0; count of bases not matched to a gene: 7. The CDR3 extends over 15 amino acids. Germline-derived CDR1 and CDR2 are DFQATT and SNEGSKA (reference sequence).

In its sample, this clone was seen many times. The sequenced fragment ends 3 residues before the CDR3 boundary, so the rest is inferred from the germline J gene. The chain uses TRBV10-3 and TRBJ1-3; D perhaps matches TRBD1 (5 bases). Trimming pared 0 bases from V and 2 bases from J, leaving 8 bases between. The CDR3 is 15 residues long. Germline CDR1 ENHRY, CDR2 SYGVKD. CDR3 bases read: TGTGCCATCAGTGAGTCGGACAATGCTGGAAACACC. Amino acids: CAISESDNAGNT. The CDR3 in its entirety is CAISESDNAGNTIYF.

This clone has at least ten counts. The read stops 3 residues short of the end of the CDR3; the missing end is completed from the germline J gene. The J gene is TRBJ1-4, the V gene TRBV5-1; 7 bases align to TRBD1. J lost 7 bases, V lost 4 bases, and 7 bases had no gene match. There are 14 residues in the CDR3. The germline V gene encodes CDR1 SGHRS and CDR2 YFSETQ. The sequenced part of the CDR3 DNA is TGCGCCAGCAGCCCACAGGGGTCGGGTGAAAAA. Residues: CASSPQGSGEK. The whole CDR3 protein is CASSPQGSGEKLFF.

This clone appeared many times. The read ends 3 residues shy of where the CDR3 ends; the end is completed using the germline J gene. V is TRBV29-1 and J is TRBJ1-1; 9 bases fit TRBD1. CDR1 is SQVTM and CDR2 is ANQGSEA in the germline V gene. CDR3 length equals 14 residues. The junction had 9 bases not matched to a gene; V was cut back by 7 bases and J by 3 bases. The part of the CDR3 DNA that was read is TGCAGCGCCTTACAGGGGGCAGGGTACACTGAA. Encoded protein: CSALQGAGYTE. The entire CDR3 protein reads CSALQGAGYTEAFF.

Ten or more counts support this clone. Read coverage stops 3 residues before the CDR3 terminus; the germline J gene supplies the remainder. V gene TRBV3-1 (or the pseudogene TRBV3-2) combines with J gene TRBJ2-7; D not resolved. The CDR3 consists of 16 residues. V was trimmed by 1 base and J by 5 bases, leaving 18 bases between them. CDR1 LGHDT and CDR2 YNNKEL come from the germline V gene (reference sequence). This chain's CDR3 is CASSQGVGRSVDEQYF. The CDR3 DNA, read in part, is TGTGCCAGCAGCCAAGGAGTAGGCAGGTCCGTGGACGAG.

This clone is labeled medium-sized (0.01 to 0.1%). The read ends 3 residues early relative to the CDR3; the germline J gene fills the gap. The rearrangement joins TRBV6-4 to TRBJ2-2, with a possible D match to TRBD2 (5 bases). The CDR3 has 14 residues. Germline V lookup: CDR1 MRHNA, CDR2 SNTAGT. The V end was cut by 2 bases, the J end by 3 bases, with 7 bases between. The sequenced CDR3 bases are TGTGCCAGCAGTGACGACTATTACACCGGGGAG. Translated: CASSDDYYTGE. The whole CDR3 sequence reads CASSDDYYTGELFF.

Of note for this clone: Sequencing ends 3 residues short of the CDR3 end; the germline J gene provides the rest. Other DNA sequences of this sample code for an identical CDR3. The rearrangement links TRBV10-3 to TRBJ2-1, with D unresolved. CDR3 length: 12 amino acids. Germline V gives CDR1 ENHRY, CDR2 SYGVKD. V was trimmed by 4 bases and J by 8 bases, leaving 9 bases between them. The CDR3 loop is CAISVVQDEQFF. The sequenced part of the CDR3 DNA is TGTGCCATCAGTGTAGTGCAGGATGAG.

This clone showed up many times. Coverage ceases 3 residues before the CDR3 finishes, and the germline J gene fills in the end. The rearrangement uses TRBV28 and TRBJ1-2; TRBD1 aligns across 7 bases. Germline CDR1 MDHEN, CDR2 SYDVKM. The CDR3 loop spans 13 amino acids. The junction had 3 bases not matched to a gene; V was cut back by 4 bases and J by 4 bases. The CDR3 DNA, read in part, is TGTGCCAGCAGTTGGGGACAGCTCTATGGC. As protein: CASSWGQLYG. The whole CDR3 sequence reads CASSWGQLYGYTF.

This clone turned up a few times. One junction end disagrees with the germline gene, perhaps due to a read error. The CDR3 end is not reached by the read, which stops 3 residues before it; the germline J gene fills it in. The chain couples TRBV18 to TRBJ2-3; D not resolved. This CDR3 spans 15 amino acids. Germline CDR1 reads KGHSH; CDR2 reads LQKENI. The CDR3 sequence is CAGSPTETSTDTQYF. The CDR3 DNA, read in part, is TGTGCCGGCTCACCTACAGAAACTAGCACAGATACG.

This clone was seen at least ten times. Read data end 3 residues before the CDR3 end; the end is taken from the germline J gene. The chain recombines TRBV5-6 with TRBJ1-1, with TRBD1 matching over 9 bases. J gave up 3 bases and V 5 bases, and 8 bases lay outside the gene matches. This CDR3 is built from 15 residues. Looked up from germline, CDR1 is SGHDT and CDR2 is YYEEEE. CDR3: CASRSRDRVYTEAFF. CDR3 DNA (partial): TGTGCCAGCAGATCCCGGGACAGGGTGTACACTGAA.

The sample holds many counts of this clone. Sequence at one end of the junction differs from germline and may be a read error. The sequenced part of the CDR3 DNA is TGCGCCAGCAGCCAAGATAGCGTCGGGGAAGGC. Protein: CASSQDSVGEG. In full, the CDR3 is CASSQDSVGEGYTF. The chain joins TRBV4-2 to TRBJ1-2; D remains ambiguous. Read sequence stops 3 residues before the CDR3 end, and the germline J gene provides the missing end. The CDR3 runs to 14 residues. The germline CDR1 and CDR2 sequences are LGHNA and YNFKEQ.

This clone occurred many times. The missing CDR3 end, 3 residues past where the read stops, is filled in from the germline J gene. The rearrangement uses TRBV5-5 and TRBJ2-7; D possibly corresponds to TRBD1 (6 bases). V lost 5 bases and J 3 bases, leaving 9 bases between the germline ends. Germline V gene sequence: CDR1 SGHKS, CDR2 YYEKEE (reference sequence). The CDR3 is made up of 12 amino acids. The DNA read from the CDR3 is TGTGCCAGCAGTAGGACAGTCTACGAG. Encoded protein: CASSRTVYE. The whole CDR3 sequence is CASSRTVYEQYF.

This clone was observed at least ten times. The sequenced CDR3 bases are TGCGCCAGCAGCTTGGGGGGGCCGGCCCGAGCCTCCTATAATTCACCC. Its translation is CASSLGGPARASYNSP. The complete CDR3 sequence is CASSLGGPARASYNSPLHF. The V gene is TRBV5-1, the J gene TRBJ1-6, with a tentative D call TRBD1 (6 bases). The read gets to within 3 residues of the CDR3 end, and the germline J gene fills in the rest. Between the trimmed V and J ends, which lost 0 bases and 0 bases, there was a span of 16 bases. In germline, CDR1 is SGHRS, CDR2 YFSETQ. There are 19 residues in the CDR3.

This clone was counted many times. The read falls 3 residues short of the CDR3 end, and the missing part is taken from the germline J gene. The V and J genes are TRBV13 and TRBJ2-7; TRBD1 matches at 7 bases. The CDR3 is 16 amino acids. The germline CDR1 and CDR2 sequences are PRHDT and FYEKMQ (reference sequence). The V and J ends lost 5 bases and 1 base, in that order; junction bases with no gene match: 11. CDR3 loop: CASSATLGTVSYEQYF. CDR3 bases read: TGTGCCAGCAGCGCGACTCTCGGGACAGTGTCCTACGAG.

This clone was seen at least ten times. The CDR3 bases that were read are TGTGCCAGCAGATCGACAGGGGGCCTAAACACTGAA. Encoded protein: CASRSTGGLNTE. The entire CDR3 sequence reads CASRSTGGLNTEAFF. The chain couples TRBV14 to TRBJ1-1, with 10 bases identical to TRBD1. The CDR3 end falls 3 residues outside the read, so it is completed with the germline J gene. The germline V gene has CDR1 SGHDN and CDR2 FVKESK. The CDR3 contains 15 residues. Trimming cost V 6 bases and J 2 bases; bases outside gene matches: 6.

This clone has a count of ten or more. Sequencing ends 3 residues short of the CDR3 end; the germline J gene provides the rest. The chain recombines TRBV14 with TRBJ1-4; the match to TRBD1 covers 8 bases. V gave up 2 bases and J gave up 6 bases; unmatched junction bases: 5. There are 15 residues in the CDR3. Germline CDR1 SGHDN, CDR2 FVKESK. Partial CDR3 DNA: TGTGCCAGCAGCCAAAGCAGGGGGCGGCATGAAAAA. Translation gives CASSQSRGRHEK. In full, the CDR3 reads CASSQSRGRHEKLFF.

This clone appeared many times. The read terminates 3 residues before the CDR3 end, so the remaining end is supplied by the germline J gene. The V call is TRBV7-3, the J call TRBJ2-5; a weak D match, TRBD1 (6 bases). CDR1 and CDR2 from the germline V gene are SGHTA and FQGTGA. This CDR3 comprises 13 residues. The V end lost 2 bases, the J end lost 4 bases, and 8 bases lay between the germline ends. CDR3 sequence reads: CASSLVQGETQYF. The sequenced CDR3 bases are TGTGCCAGCAGCTTAGTACAGGGAGAGACC. Full variable domain (outside the CDR3, taken from reference TRBV7-3 and TRBJ2-5): GAGVSQTPSNKVTEKGKYVELRCDPISGHTALYWYRQSLGQGPEFLIYFQGTGAADDSGLPNDRFFAVRPEGSVSTLKIQRTERGDSAVYLCASSLVQGETQYFGPGTRLLVL.